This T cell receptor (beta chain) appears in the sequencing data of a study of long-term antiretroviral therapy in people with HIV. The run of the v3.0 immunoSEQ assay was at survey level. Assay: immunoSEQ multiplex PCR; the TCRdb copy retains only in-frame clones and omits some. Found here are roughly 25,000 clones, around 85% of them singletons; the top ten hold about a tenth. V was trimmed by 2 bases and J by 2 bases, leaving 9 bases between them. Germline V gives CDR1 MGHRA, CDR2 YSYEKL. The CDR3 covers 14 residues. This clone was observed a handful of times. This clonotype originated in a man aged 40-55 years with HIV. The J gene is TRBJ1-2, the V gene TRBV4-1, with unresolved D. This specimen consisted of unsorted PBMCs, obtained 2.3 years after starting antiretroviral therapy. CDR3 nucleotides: TGCGCCAGCAGCCAATTCCCGGACAACTATGGCTACACCTTC. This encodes CASSQFPDNYGYTF.